This TCR beta chain was observed in a study of blood T cell repertoires in COVID-19. Study-level information: Both acute and convalescent COVID-19 samples were obtained from the United States, Italy and Spain.

From germline, CDR1 is SGHTS and CDR2 YDEGEE. Between the trimmed V and J ends, which lost 4 bases and 4 bases, there was a span of 9 bases. The CDR3 covers 13 residues. Original processing notes: By means of reference gene primer amplification, nucleated cell counts were estimated. Assay: immunoSEQ multiplex PCR; the TCRdb copy retains only in-frame clones and omits some. V and J calls and clone size are those listed in that table; D and trimming were worked out from the DNA. The table records some 21,000 clones, 80% to 90% of them present only once. The specimen was peripheral blood. The chain carries TRBV5-8 and TRBJ2-1, with D possibly being TRBD1 (6 bases). This receptor was taken from a human donor with acute or convalescent COVID-19. The donor label of this sample is uncertain. CDR3 nucleotide sequence: TGTGCCAGCAGCCCTACAGGGTACAATGAGCAGTTCTTC. It translates to CASSPTGYNEQFF.